These 11 T cell receptor beta chains share one sample of origin, sequenced in a study of human T cells and chemical hapten exposure (dated by TCRdb to 2020 to 2022). Library preparation employed RACE. TCRdb lists the instrument as NextSeq 500. Using fastp trimming at Q25 and MiXCR clonotype assembly, TCRdb reanalyzed the public sequencing data and kept in-frame beta chains. Every CDR3 protein is listed once, alongside the most common genes and DNA of its rows. Within this sample are 300,000 to 350,000 distinct CDR3 sequences, with around 7% of them counted one time only. Together, the top ten hold 8% to 9% of the sample. The time point label here, explained by the study, means: patch test 1, 2 weeks after DPC sensitization. The sample's treatment or condition label, in plain terms: therapeutic diphenylcyclopropenone sensitization with weekly scalp DPC. Specimen: whole blood, collected in connection with sensitization to the hapten diphenylcyclopropenone (DPC). The origin of the receptors is a woman under 30 with alopecia areata. Some clones in this sample may be carry-over from other donors' samples.

This clonotype showed up just a few times. This chain joins TRBV4-3 and TRBJ1-6; no clear D. Germline V lookup: CDR1 LGHNA, CDR2 YSLEER. The CDR3 extends over 18 amino acids. Trimming cost V 0 bases and J 0 bases, with 12 bases left between them. This chain's CDR3 is CASSQDVTGSSYNSPLHF. CDR3 nucleotide sequence: TGCGCCAGCAGCCAAGATGTCACGGGAAGCTCCTATAATTCACCCCTCCACTTT.

This clonotype was observed a single time. A much larger clone differs by one base, so this may be a read error. The chain carries TRBV29-1 and TRBJ2-3; no clear D. The end of the DNA fits TRBJ1-5 better, so the J call may be wrong. Germline CDR1 is SQVTM and CDR2 is ANQGSEA. The CDR3 loop spans 11 amino acids. The CDR3 region is CSAGIVDTQHF. CDR3 nucleotide sequence: TGCAGCGCCGGGATTGTAGATACGCAGCATTTT.

This sequence joins TRBV7-2 and TRBJ2-3, with D hard to call. The ends were cut back, 7 bases at V and 2 bases at J, with 10 bases in the middle. The germline CDR1 and CDR2 sequences are SGHTA and FQGNSA. The CDR3 contains 13 residues. The CDR3 is CASTLDITDTQYF. In DNA form, the CDR3 reads TGTGCCAGCACCCTCGACATCACAGATACGCAGTATTTT.

This clonotype was picked up many times. The CDR3 DNA is TGTGCCAGCAGTTTTGGGACCGGGTGGACAGGGGGCCCCTACAATGAGCAGTTCTTC. This sequence encodes CASSFGTGWTGGPYNEQFF. This chain links TRBV28 with TRBJ2-1, with 11 bases that match TRBD1. Trimming cost V 3 bases and J 2 bases; bases outside gene matches: 12. This CDR3 comprises 19 residues. CDR1 MDHEN and CDR2 SYDVKM come from the germline V gene.

The sample holds many counts of this clonotype. The V call is TRBV20-1, the J call TRBJ2-3, with D perhaps TRBD1 (5 bases). V dropped 0 bases and J dropped 0 bases, with 10 bases sitting between them. The CDR3 spans 15 residues. The V gene's germline CDR1 is DFQATT and CDR2 SNEGSKA (reference sequence). The CDR3 DNA sequence: TGCAGTGCTAGAGATGTACCAGGGAGCACAGATACGCAGTATTTT. Encoded protein: CSARDVPGSTDTQYF.

This clonotype was found many times. The V and J genes are TRBV12-3 or TRBV12-4 and TRBJ1-5, with D unclear. This CDR3 is built from 12 residues. The V and J ends lost 2 bases and 4 bases respectively, with 3 bases between them. This chain's CDR3 is CASSLLNQPQHF. The CDR3 coding sequence is TGTGCCAGCAGTTTACTTAATCAGCCCCAGCATTTT.

This clonotype appeared a few times. Here the CDR3 omits its conserved ending phenylalanine or tryptophan, so a read error is the likely source. The chain carries TRBV6-6 and TRBJ1-1; possible D gene TRBD1, 5 bases. The V end was cut by 10 bases, the J end by 7 bases, with 16 bases between. This CDR3 is 12 amino acids long. Per the germline V gene, CDR1 is MNHNY and CDR2 is SVGAGI (reference sequence). CDR3 protein: CATLRTGGEAFY. The CDR3, as DNA: TGTGCCACCCTGAGGACTGGGGGTGAAGCTTTCTAT.

The genes are TRBV9 and TRBJ2-2, with TRBD1 matching 10 bases. Germline trimming cut 0 bases from V and 5 bases from J; bases unmatched to any gene: 4. The CDR3 has 16 amino acids. Germline loops: CDR1 SGDLS, CDR2 YYNGEE. The CDR3 DNA reads TGTGCCAGCAGCGTAGGGACAGGGGGACGGACCGGGGAGCTGTTTTTT. It specifies CASSVGTGGRTGELFF.

Turning to this clonotype: A much larger clone is a single base away; this may be a read error. The rearrangement uses TRBV7-8 and TRBJ2-3; 9 bases fit TRBD2. The V gene's germline CDR1 is SGHVS and CDR2 FQNEAQ. With V trimmed by 5 bases and J by 5 bases, 11 bases remained unmatched. The CDR3 covers 16 residues. The CDR3: CASSLLCGGVGDTQYF. The DNA for the CDR3 is TGTGCCAGCAGCCTGCTGTGCGGGGGGGTAGGAGATACGCAGTATTTT.

This clonotype has a handful of counts. The V call is TRBV12-5, the J call TRBJ1-5; D not resolved. Germline V CDR1 and CDR2: LGHNT, FRNRAP. The V end was cut by 1 base, the J end by 3 bases, with 4 bases between. This CDR3 is built from 13 residues. The CDR3 DNA is TGTGCTAGTGGTTTGGCCTTCAATCAGCCCCAGCATTTT. Translating gives CASGLAFNQPQHF.

This clonotype was observed a few times. The chain combines TRBV15 with TRBJ1-3; no clear D. Germline CDR1 LNHNV, CDR2 YYDKDF (reference sequence). This CDR3 region has 17 residues. With 2 bases removed from V and 0 bases from J, the gap between germline ends came to 14 bases. CDR3 residues: CATSRKRAGLSGNTIYF. DNA for the CDR3: TGTGCCACCAGCAGAAAACGGGCGGGTCTCTCTGGAAACACCATATATTTT.